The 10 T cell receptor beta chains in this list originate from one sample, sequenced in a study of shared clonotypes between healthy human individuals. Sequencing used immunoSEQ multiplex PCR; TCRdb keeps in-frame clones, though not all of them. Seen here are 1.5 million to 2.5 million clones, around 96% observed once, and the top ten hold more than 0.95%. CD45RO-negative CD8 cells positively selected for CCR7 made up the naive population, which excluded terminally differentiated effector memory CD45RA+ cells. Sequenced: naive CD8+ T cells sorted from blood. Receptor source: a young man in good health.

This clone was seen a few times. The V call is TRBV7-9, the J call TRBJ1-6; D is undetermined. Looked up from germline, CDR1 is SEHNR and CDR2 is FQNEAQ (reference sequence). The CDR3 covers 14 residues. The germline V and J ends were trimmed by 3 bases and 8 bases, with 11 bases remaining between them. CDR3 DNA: TGTGCCAGCAGCTTGACGGGAGGTGATTCACCCCTCCACTTT. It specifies CASSLTGGDSPLHF.

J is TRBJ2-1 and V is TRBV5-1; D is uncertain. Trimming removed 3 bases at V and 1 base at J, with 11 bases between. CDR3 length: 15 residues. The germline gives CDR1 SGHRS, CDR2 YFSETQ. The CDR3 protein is CASSWTDGSYNEQFF. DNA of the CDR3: TGCGCCAGCAGCTGGACGGACGGGTCCTACAATGAGCAGTTCTTC.

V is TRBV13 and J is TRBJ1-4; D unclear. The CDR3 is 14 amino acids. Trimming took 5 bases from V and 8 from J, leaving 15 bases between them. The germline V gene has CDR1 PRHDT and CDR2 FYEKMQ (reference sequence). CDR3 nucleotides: TGTGCCAGCAGCACCGGACGGGGAATAGAAAAACTGTTTTTT. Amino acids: CASSTGRGIEKLFF. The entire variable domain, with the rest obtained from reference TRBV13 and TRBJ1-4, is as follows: AAGVIQSPRHLIKEKRETATLKCYPIPRHDTVYWYQQGPGQDPQFLISFYEKMQSDKGSIPDRFSAQQFSDYHSELNMSSLELGDSALYFCASSTGRGIEKLFFGSGTQLSVL.

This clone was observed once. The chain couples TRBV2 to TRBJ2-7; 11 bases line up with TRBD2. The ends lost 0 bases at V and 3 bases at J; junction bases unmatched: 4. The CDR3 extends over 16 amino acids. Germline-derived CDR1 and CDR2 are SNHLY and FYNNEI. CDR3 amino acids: CASSEATSGTNYEQYF. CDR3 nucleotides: TGTGCCAGCAGTGAAGCGACTAGCGGGACCAACTACGAGCAGTACTTC.

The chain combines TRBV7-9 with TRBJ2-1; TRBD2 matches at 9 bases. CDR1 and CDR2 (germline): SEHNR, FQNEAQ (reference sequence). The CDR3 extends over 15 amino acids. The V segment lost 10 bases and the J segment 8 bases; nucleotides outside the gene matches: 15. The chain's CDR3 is CATDRAGGRMDEQFF. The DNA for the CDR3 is TGTGCCACGGACCGCGCGGGGGGGCGGATGGATGAGCAGTTCTTC. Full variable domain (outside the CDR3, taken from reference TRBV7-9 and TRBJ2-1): DTGVSQNPRHKITKRGQNVTFRCDPISEHNRLYWYRQTLGQGPEFLTYFQNEAQLEKSRLLSDRFSAERPKGSFSTLEIQRTEQGDSAMYLCATDRAGGRMDEQFFGPGTRLTVL.

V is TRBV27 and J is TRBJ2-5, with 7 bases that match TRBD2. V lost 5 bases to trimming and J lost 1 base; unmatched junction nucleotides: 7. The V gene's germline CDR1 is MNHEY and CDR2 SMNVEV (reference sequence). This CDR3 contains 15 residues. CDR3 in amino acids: CASSHSLAVQETQYF. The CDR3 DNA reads TGTGCCAGCAGTCACTCGCTAGCGGTCCAAGAGACCCAGTACTTC.

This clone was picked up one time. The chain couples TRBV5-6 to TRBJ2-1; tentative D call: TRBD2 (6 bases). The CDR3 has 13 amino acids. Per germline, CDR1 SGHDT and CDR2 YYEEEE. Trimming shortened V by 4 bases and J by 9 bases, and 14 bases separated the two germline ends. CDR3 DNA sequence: TGTGCCAGCAGCGCGGGGATGGGTGGTGAGCAGTTCTTC. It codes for CASSAGMGGEQFF.

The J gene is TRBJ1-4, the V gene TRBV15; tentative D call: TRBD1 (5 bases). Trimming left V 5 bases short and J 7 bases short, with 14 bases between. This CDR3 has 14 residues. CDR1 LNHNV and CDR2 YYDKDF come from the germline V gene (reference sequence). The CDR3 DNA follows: TGTGCCACCAGCGGGTGGCAGGGAGGTGAAAAACTGTTTTTT. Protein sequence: CATSGWQGGEKLFF.

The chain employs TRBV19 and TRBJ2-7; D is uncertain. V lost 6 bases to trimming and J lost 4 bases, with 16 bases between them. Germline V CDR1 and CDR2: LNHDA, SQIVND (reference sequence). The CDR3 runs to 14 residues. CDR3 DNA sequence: TGTGCCAGTAGCCCAGGATCCTCGGGTTACGAGCAGTACTTC. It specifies CASSPGSSGYEQYF.

Here the CDR3 reads CASSLVVVSEAGATNTGELFF. The DNA of the CDR3 is TGTGCCAGCAGCTTAGTCGTTGTGTCGGAAGCGGGGGCGACGAACACCGGGGAGCTGTTTTTT. The genes are TRBV13 and TRBJ2-2; TRBD2 agrees at 8 bases. This CDR3 is built from 21 residues. V dropped 1 base and J dropped 0; count of bases not matched to a gene: 16. Germline CDR1 and CDR2: PRHDT and FYEKMQ (reference sequence).